The clone carrying this TCR beta chain has only a few counts. Original data processing: Estimates of nucleated cell counts were drawn from the amplification of reference gene primers. Generated by immunoSEQ multiplex PCR, the TCRdb table keeps only in-frame clones and is missing some. D and trimming come from the DNA, and the V and J calls and clone size come from that table. The table lists under 75,000 clones, 81% of them singletons, with under 30% in the top ten. The sample comes from a study of blood T cell repertoires in COVID-19. Whole-study context: Acute and convalescent COVID-19 samples came from the United States, Italy and Spain.

The TCR sequence derives from a woman of 80 years or more with active or convalescent COVID-19. The sample consisted of peripheral blood.

The CDR3, as DNA: TGTGCCAGCAGTTTAGGACTGCGGAGCTCCTACGAGCAGTACTTC. This encodes CASSLGLRSSYEQYF. The V and J genes are TRBV28 and TRBJ2-7; TRBD2 is a possible D gene (5 bases). Trimming removed 2 bases from V and 0 bases from J, with 11 bases in between. Germline CDR1 MDHEN, CDR2 SYDVKM. The CDR3 consists of 15 residues. The full variable domain, in which reference TRBV28 and TRBJ2-7 provide the parts outside the CDR3, is DVKVTQSSRYLVKRTGEKVFLECVQDMDHENMFWYRQDPGLGLRLIYFSYDVKMKEKGDIPEGYSVSREKKERFSLILESASTNQTSMYLCASSLGLRSSYEQYFGPGTRLTVT.